This T cell receptor (beta chain) appears in the sequencing data of a study of yellow fever vaccine responses in identical twins. Study-wide findings and caveats: As reported, the vaccine T cell response of twins seemed partly convergent and partly personalized.

This clonotype came up once. The antigen remains unidentified. TCRdb reanalysed the RT-PCR reads using MiXCR and keeps one entry per CDR3 protein. The repertoire holds under 4,000 distinct CDR3 sequences, with nearly 90% as singletons. This CDR3 region has 14 residues. Trimming shortened V by 4 bases and J by 7 bases, and 14 bases separated the two germline ends. CDR1 and CDR2 from the germline V gene are SGHAT and FQNNGV. The chain links TRBV11-2 to TRBJ2-1, with D perhaps TRBD2 (7 bases). The sequence derives from a woman under 30 who received the yellow fever vaccine. The sequencing here drew on T cells from blood (PBMCs), unsorted or a sorted subset (not recorded which), taken before or after yellow fever vaccination (not recorded which). CDR3 sequence (DNA): TGTGCCAGCAGCTACGGGGGGCCGGGGAATGAGCAGTTCTTC. This encodes CASSYGGPGNEQFF.